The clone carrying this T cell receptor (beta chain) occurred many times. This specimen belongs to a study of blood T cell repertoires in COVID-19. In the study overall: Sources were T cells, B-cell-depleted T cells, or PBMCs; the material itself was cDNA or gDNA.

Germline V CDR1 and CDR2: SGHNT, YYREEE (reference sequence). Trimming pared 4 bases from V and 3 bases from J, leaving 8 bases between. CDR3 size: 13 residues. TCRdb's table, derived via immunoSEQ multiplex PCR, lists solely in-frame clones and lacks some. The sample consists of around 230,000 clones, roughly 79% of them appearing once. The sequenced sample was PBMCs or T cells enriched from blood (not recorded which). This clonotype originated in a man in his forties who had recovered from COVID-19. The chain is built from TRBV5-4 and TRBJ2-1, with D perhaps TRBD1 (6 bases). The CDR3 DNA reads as TGTGCCAGCAGCGGGACAAACTACAATGAGCAGTTCTTC. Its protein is CASSGTNYNEQFF. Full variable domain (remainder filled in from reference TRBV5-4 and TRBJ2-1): ETGVTQSPTHLIKTRGQQVTLRCSSQSGHNTVSWYQQALGQGPQFIFQYYREEENGRGNFPPRFSGLQFPNYSSELNVNALELDDSALYLCASSGTNYNEQFFGPGTRLTVL.